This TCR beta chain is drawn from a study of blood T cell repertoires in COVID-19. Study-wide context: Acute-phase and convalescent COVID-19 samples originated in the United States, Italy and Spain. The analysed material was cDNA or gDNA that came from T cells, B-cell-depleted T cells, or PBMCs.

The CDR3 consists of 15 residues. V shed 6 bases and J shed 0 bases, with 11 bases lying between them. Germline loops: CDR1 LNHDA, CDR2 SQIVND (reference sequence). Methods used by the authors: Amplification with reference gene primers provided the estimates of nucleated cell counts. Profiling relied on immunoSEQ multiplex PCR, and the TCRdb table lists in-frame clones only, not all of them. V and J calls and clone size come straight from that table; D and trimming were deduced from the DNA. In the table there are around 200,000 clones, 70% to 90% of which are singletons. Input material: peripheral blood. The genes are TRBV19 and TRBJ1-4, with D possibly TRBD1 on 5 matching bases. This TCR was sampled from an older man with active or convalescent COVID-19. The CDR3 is CASSRQTATNEKLFF. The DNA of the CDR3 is TGTGCCAGTAGCCGACAGACTGCAACTAATGAAAAACTGTTTTTT.